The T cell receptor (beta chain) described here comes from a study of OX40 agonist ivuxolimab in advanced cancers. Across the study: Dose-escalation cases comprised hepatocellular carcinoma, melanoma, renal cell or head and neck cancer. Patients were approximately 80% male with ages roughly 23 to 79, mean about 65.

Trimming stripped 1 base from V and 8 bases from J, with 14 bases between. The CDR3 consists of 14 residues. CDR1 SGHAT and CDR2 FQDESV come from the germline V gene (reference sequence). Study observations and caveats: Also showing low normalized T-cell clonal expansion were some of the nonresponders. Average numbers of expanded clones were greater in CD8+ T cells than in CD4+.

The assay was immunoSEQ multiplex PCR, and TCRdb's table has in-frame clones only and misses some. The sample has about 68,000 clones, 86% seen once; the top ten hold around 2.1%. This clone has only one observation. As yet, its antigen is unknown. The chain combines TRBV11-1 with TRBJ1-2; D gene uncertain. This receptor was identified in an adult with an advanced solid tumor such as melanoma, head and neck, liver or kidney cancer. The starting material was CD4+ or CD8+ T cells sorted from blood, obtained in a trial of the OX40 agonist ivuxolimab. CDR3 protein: CASSLVGPSAGYTF. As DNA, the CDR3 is TGTGCCAGCAGCTTAGTTGGTCCATCGGCGGGCTACACCTTC.